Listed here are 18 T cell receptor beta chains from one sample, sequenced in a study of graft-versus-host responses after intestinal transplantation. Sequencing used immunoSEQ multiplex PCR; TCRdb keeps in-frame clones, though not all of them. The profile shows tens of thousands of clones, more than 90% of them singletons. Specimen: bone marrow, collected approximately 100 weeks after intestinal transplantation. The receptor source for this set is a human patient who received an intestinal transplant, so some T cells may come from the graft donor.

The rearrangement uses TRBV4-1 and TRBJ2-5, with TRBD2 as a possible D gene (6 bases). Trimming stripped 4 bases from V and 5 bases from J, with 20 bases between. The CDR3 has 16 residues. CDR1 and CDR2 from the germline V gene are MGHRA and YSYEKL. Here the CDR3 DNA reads TGCGCCAGCAGCCTACACCCCCCCGGGAGCGGGGAGACCCAGTACTTC. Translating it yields CASSLHPPGSGETQYF.

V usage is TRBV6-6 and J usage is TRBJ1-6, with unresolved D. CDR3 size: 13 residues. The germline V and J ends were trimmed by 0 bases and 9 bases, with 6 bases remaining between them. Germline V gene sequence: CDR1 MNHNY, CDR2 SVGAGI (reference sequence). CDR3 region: CASSYSVGSPLHF. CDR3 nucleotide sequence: TGTGCCAGCAGTTACTCGGTCGGTTCACCCCTCCACTTT.

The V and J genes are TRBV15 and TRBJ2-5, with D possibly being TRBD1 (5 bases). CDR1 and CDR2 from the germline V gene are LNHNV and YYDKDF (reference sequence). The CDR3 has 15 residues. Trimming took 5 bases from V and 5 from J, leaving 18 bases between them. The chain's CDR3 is CATSLQGSIRETQYF. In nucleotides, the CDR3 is TGTGCCACCAGCCTGCAGGGCAGTATTAGGGAGACCCAGTACTTC.

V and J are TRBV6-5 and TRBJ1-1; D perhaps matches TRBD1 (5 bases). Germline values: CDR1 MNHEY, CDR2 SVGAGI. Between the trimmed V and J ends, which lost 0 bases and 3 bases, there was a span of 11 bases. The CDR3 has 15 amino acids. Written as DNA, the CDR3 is TGTGCCAGCAGTTACTCGAAGGGGCTGGACACTGAAGCTTTCTTT. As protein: CASSYSKGLDTEAFF.

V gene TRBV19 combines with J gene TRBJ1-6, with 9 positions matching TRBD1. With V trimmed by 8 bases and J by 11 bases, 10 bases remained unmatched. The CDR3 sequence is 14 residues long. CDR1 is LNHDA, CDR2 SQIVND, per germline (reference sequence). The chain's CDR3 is CASGAGTGSTPLHF. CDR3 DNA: TGTGCCAGTGGAGCCGGGACAGGGTCTACACCCCTCCACTTT.

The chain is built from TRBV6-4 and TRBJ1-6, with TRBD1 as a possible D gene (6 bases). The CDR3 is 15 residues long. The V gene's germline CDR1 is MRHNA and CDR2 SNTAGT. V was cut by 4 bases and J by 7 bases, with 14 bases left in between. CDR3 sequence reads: CASSALGGSNSPLHF. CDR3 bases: TGTGCCAGCAGTGCTCTAGGGGGGTCGAATTCACCCCTCCACTTT.

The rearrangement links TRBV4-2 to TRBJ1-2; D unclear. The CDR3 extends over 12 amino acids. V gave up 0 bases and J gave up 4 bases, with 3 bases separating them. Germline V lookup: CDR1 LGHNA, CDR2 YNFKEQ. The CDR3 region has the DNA TGTGCCAGCAGCCAAGATATCTATGGCTACACCTTC. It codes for CASSQDIYGYTF.

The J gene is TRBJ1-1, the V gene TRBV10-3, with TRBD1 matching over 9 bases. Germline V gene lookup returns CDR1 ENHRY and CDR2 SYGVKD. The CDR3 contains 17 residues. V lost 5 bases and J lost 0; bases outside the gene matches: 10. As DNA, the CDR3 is TGTGCCATCAGTACCCAACAGGGGGCCGGGATGAACACTGAAGCTTTCTTT. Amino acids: CAISTQQGAGMNTEAFF.

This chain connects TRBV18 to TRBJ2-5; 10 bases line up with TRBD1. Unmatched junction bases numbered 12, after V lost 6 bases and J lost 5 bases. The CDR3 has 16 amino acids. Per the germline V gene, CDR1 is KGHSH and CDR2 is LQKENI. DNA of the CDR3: TGTGCCAGCTCCGCAGTCCCGGGACAGGGGTCGGAGACCCAGTACTTC. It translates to CASSAVPGQGSETQYF.

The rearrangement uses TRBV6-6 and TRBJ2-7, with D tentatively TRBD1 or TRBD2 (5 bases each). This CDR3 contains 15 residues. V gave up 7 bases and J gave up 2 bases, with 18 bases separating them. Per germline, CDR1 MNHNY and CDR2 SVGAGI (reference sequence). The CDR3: CASTPGEGPTYEQYF. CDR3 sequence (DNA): TGTGCCAGCACCCCCGGAGAGGGGCCAACCTACGAGCAGTACTTC.

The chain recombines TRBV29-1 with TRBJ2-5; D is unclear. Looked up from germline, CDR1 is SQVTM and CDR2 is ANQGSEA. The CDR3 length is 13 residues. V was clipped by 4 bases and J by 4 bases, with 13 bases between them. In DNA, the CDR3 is TGCAGCGTTGGCCCGCAGGTCAGAGAGACCCAGTACTTC. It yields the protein CSVGPQVRETQYF.

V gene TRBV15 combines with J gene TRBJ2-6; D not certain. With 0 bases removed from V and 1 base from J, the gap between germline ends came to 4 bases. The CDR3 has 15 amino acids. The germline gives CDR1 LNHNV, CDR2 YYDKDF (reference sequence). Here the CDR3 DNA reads TGTGCCACCAGCAGAGACAGGTCTGGGGCCAACGTCCTGACTTTC. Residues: CATSRDRSGANVLTF.

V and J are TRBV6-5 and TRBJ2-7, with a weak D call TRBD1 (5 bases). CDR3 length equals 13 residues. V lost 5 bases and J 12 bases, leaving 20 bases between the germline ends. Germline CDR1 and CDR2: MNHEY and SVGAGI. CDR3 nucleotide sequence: TGTGCCAGCAGTCAGACAGACCGGCGCGTCCTGTACTTC. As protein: CASSQTDRRVLYF.

DNA for the CDR3: TGCGCCAGCAGCTTGGGTGGGGCCACAGGGGGCACTGAAGCTTTCTTT. This encodes CASSLGGATGGTEAFF. The rearrangement joins TRBV5-1 to TRBJ1-1; the match to TRBD1 covers 8 bases. This CDR3 has 16 amino acids. Germline-derived CDR1 and CDR2 are SGHRS and YFSETQ. Losses at the gene ends were 0 bases for V and 4 bases for J; bases not matched to a gene: 8.

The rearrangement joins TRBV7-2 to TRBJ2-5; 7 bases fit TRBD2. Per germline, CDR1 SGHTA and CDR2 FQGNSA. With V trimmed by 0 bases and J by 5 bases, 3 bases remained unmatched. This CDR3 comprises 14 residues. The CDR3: CASSLAGGMETQYF. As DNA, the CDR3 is TGTGCCAGCAGCTTAGCGGGAGGGATGGAGACCCAGTACTTC.

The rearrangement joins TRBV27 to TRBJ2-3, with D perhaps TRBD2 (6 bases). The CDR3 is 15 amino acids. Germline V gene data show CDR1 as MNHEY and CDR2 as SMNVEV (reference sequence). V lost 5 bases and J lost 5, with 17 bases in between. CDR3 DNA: TGTGCCAGCAGTATTACGGGAGACGGGGGAGATACGCAGTATTTT. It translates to CASSITGDGGDTQYF.

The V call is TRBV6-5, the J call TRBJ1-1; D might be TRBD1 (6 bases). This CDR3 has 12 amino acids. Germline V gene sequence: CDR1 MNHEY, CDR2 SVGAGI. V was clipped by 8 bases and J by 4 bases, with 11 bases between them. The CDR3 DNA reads TGTGCCAGCGGCAGGGGTGTCACTGAAGCTTTCTTT. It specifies CASGRGVTEAFF.

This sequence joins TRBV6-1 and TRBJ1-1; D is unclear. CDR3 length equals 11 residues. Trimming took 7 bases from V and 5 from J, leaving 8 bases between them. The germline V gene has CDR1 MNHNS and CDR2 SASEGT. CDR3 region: CASKLGTEAFF. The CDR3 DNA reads TGTGCCAGCAAGTTGGGGACTGAAGCTTTCTTT.